A selection of T cell receptor beta chains follows, all from one sample in a study of PD-L1 blockade in urothelial cancer. The assay was immunoSEQ multiplex PCR, and TCRdb's table has in-frame clones only and misses some. The sample contains roughly 56,000 clones, about 86% of which appear only once. Material: PBMCs, obtained around atezolizumab (anti-PD-L1) treatment. Receptors originate from a man aged 60 to 69 with urothelial cancer. CDR3s include the opening cysteine and the closing phenylalanine or tryptophan. Size is stated for part of the rows, as once, few or many counts, or as a class when the clone is expanded.

V gene: TRBV6-6
clone size: .
J gene: TRBJ2-1
CDR3 protein: CASSYLASAGEQFF

V gene: TRBV18
clone size: .
J gene: TRBJ1-4
CDR3 protein: CASRDRGNEKLFF

V gene: TRBV7-2
clone size: .
J gene: TRBJ1-1
CDR3 protein: CASSNTVNTEAFF

V gene: TRBV18
clone size: .
J gene: TRBJ2-5
CDR3 protein: CASSPGTKETQYF

V gene: TRBV19
clone size: .
J gene: TRBJ2-4
CDR3 protein: CASRSGQGGAKNIQYF

V gene: TRBV6-1
clone size: .
J gene: TRBJ2-1
CDR3 protein: CASSEALRASGRGNEQFF

V gene: TRBV25-1
clone size: .
J gene: TRBJ2-1
CDR3 protein: CASSLTGPSGNEQFF

V gene: TRBV27
clone size: .
J gene: TRBJ2-1
CDR3 protein: CASSLQTSGRYNEQFF

V gene: TRBV5-6
clone size: .
J gene: TRBJ2-1
CDR3 protein: CASSLGPLGNEQFF

V gene: TRBV7-9
clone size: once
J gene: TRBJ2-7
CDR3 protein: CASSPSTGTGSYEQYF

V gene: TRBV5-1
clone size: .
J gene: TRBJ2-5
CDR3 protein: CASTLIQGRETQYF

V gene: TRBV10-2
clone size: .
J gene: TRBJ2-2
CDR3 protein: CASMRAGANTGELFF

V gene: TRBV18
clone size: .
J gene: TRBJ1-1
CDR3 protein: CAVSGQGNTEAFF

V gene: TRBV4-1
clone size: .
J gene: TRBJ2-7
CDR3 protein: CASSLDRGPSYEQYF

V gene: TRBV5-8
clone size: once
J gene: TRBJ2-7
CDR3 protein: CASRGRASGSTWGTQQYF

V gene: TRBV4-1
clone size: .
J gene: TRBJ2-5
CDR3 protein: CASSQARGRPAESETQYF